The T cell receptor beta chain described here comes from a study of cytomegalovirus exposure and HLA in healthy donors listed by TCRdb under 2017. About the full investigation: An earlier analysis of some 550 of the donors reported about 250 Gb of sequence data and 117 million unique TCR beta sequences from 190 million or so T cells. An early release that covered fewer than 750 HLA-typed donors contained 250 to 350 gigabases of sequencing data and 70 million to 100 million unique TCR sequences. Of the roughly 430 genotyped donors, roughly 80% fell in the genetic ancestry cluster associated with self-reported Caucasian donors. The study aimed to test whether signatures of past pathogen exposure could be identified by cataloging public T cell receptors. The study used immunosequencing to profile the T cell repertoires of more than 650 subjects and linked those repertoires to cytomegalovirus serostatus. Along with the approximately 700-subject first cohort, a separate validation cohort of 120 different subjects was used. To predict cytomegalovirus infection status, the study brought together high-throughput TCR immunosequencing, statistical association of individual TCRs with disease status, and machine learning. A later analysis re-analyzed previously published TCR beta repertoires from hundreds of donors and added high-resolution HLA genotyping to study TCR occurrence patterns. Rather than using new phenotypic data, the later analysis identified candidate immune exposures from TCR beta sequences and from how often those sequences occurred across donors. An earlier analysis of 587 of the donors used high-throughput TCR beta sequencing to judge whether each TCR beta V gene segment behaved as functional or pseudogenic. Alongside the repertoire data, information on donor age, sex, ethnicity and CMV serostatus was compiled. A later genetic analysis took genome-wide SNP genotypes for about three fifths of the roughly 670 donors and used that subset as a discovery cohort. All discovery cohort repertoires had been generated using a single sequencing platform. HLA typing included class I and class II loci at four-digit resolution. The number of donors typed differed by locus, with roughly 620-630 for A, B, C, DRB1 and DQB1, roughly 520 for DQA1, some 570 for DPA1, and some 450 for DPB1. Because of strong linkage in the cohort, five DR-DQ haplotypes were treated as single units for association and clustering. Among roughly 370 genotyped donors of the cohort, an average of approximately 240,000 unique TCR beta nucleotide sequences were sequenced per donor, approximately 20% of them non-productive.

General findings and caveats noted by the study authors: When HLA alleles, especially DR and DQ, strongly co-occurred, attributing TCR associations to individual alleles was difficult. A later genetic analysis associated a missense DCLRE1C variant with V-gene and J-gene trimming of TCR beta chains, and an independent cohort replicated the association. Compared with the approximately 710-donor mean, donors in an Asian-associated ancestry cluster had fewer N-insertions in productive TCRs, according to a later genetic analysis. Presence/absence analyses assumed roughly uniform sequencing depth across donors, an assumption that may not hold. Most CMV-associated TCR beta chains appeared to be HLA-restricted in a later analysis, and the HLA associations seemed to be driven largely by CMV exposure. In a later analysis, 16,951 TCR beta sequences were associated with specific HLA alleles at a false discovery rate of 0.05. Some IMGT-functional V segments, including TRBV6-2 and TRBV6-3, could not be distinguished by the 87-base-pair reads and were therefore excluded. About 15 rarely observed V segments, including chromosome 9 orphons, were excluded from the earlier analysis of some 590 of the donors because counts were too low. The classifier was reported to diagnose cytomegalovirus status with high specificity and sensitivity in both the original and validation cohorts. In a later analysis, the rate of TCR association differed among HLA loci, with DRB1 alleles having the most associated TCRs and HLA-C alleles having the fewest. A further reported finding was that TCR beta sequences accurately predicted the HLA-A and HLA-B alleles for most subjects in the first cohort. Correlated functional status among segregating V segments might be attributable to linkage disequilibrium, but an unknown experimental factor could not be ruled out. In the study, 150 to 200 TCR beta chains were listed as associated with cytomegalovirus. The authors suggested that the approach could potentially be generalized to other disease states and immunological phenotypes. An earlier analysis of some 560 of the donors showed that most TCR beta V segments appeared in productive rearrangements either about 87% or about 30% of the time, which broadly matched IMGT annotations. A cluster of highly shared sequence variants was judged likely to represent a technical artifact of the sequencing pipeline. This cohort had only TCR beta chains sequenced, and the lack of alpha or paired-chain data limited which features could be detected. Because HLA typing was missing for some donors at each locus, association tests included only the typed subset. The only immune exposure information available for the cohort was CMV serostatus. Compared with equally common non-associated chains, HLA-associated TCR beta chains in a later analysis were more clonally expanded and had lower generation probabilities. Across donors, most TCR sequences were observed very rarely, whereas some public TCRs were present in many individuals. A later analysis reported that several top co-occurrence clusters appeared linked to parvovirus B19, influenza, CMV and Epstein-Barr virus. A few of the identified cytomegalovirus-associated TCR beta chains were confirmed in vitro to be specific for cytomegalovirus antigens.

The cohort comprised more than 550 healthy bone marrow donors. At the time of sampling, every cohort member was nominally healthy, though immune exposures that went unrecorded were likely present. The donor tested CMV seronegative and was one of the 352 seronegative cohort members. A peripheral blood sample was collected from each donor, and TCR beta sequencing was performed on peripheral blood mononuclear cells. Genomic DNA was extracted from the blood cell samples with the Qiagen DNeasy Blood Extraction Kit. The library was prepared using the immunoSEQ multiplex PCR assay. A mixture of 60 forward primers for TCR Vbeta segments and 13 reverse primers for TCR Jbeta segments was used in the multiplex PCR. The CDR3 region of rearranged TCR beta genes was amplified from genomic DNA with a multiplex PCR assay. The Illumina HiSeq System was used to sequence the amplified TCR beta libraries as 87-base-pair reads. The published analysis was carried out like this. A later analysis counted about 80 million unique TCR beta chains across the 670 or so repertoires, and about 10 million of these chains were shared by at least two donors. To remove PCR and sequencing errors, raw reads were error-corrected and collapsed into unique sequences using a nearest-neighbor algorithm that merged closely related sequences. V, D and J gene segments were assigned by aligning CDR3 sequences to IMGT reference sequences. For a sequence to be retained, a match of at least six nucleotides was required to both a V gene segment and a J gene segment. Rearrangements were classified as productive when the CDR3 lacked stop codons and remained in frame with V and J, and all other rearrangements were classified as non-productive. Following IMGT convention, CDR3 was defined as the stretch from the second conserved V-encoded cysteine to the conserved J-encoded phenylalanine. The earlier analysis of about 640 of the donors excluded any sequence lacking an unambiguous match to a single V gene segment. An earlier analysis of several hundred of the donors called V segments functional above 56.7% productive rearrangements and segregating when the between-donor standard deviation exceeded 5%. A statistical classification framework was built for diagnosing cytomegalovirus status from the catalog of TCR beta chain sequences. In a later analysis, V and J genes were assigned by comparing TCR nucleotide sequences against IMGT/GENE-DB human TR gene sequences. The TCRdist pipeline was used in a later analysis to assign CDR3 sequences and most-parsimonious VDJ recombination scenarios. In a later analysis, every TCR beta chain was defined by the combination of its CDR3 amino acid sequence and its V-gene family, and reads without a unique V-gene family were dropped. A later analysis removed 592 highly shared, low-generation-probability nucleotide sequences to deal with suspected cross-contamination and a sequencing artifact. A later analysis calculated a clonal expansion index for each public chain from normalized within-repertoire ranks of inferred template counts. A later analysis computed generation probabilities with a VDJ recombination model fitted to out-of-frame rearrangements, and checked the results against IGoR. In a later analysis, TCR-TCR, TCR-HLA and TCR-CMV co-occurrence was scored with hypergeometric tests, and a repertoire-size bias correction was applied to TCR pairs. In a later analysis, false discovery rates were estimated by permuting HLA or CMV assignments 20 times. In a later analysis, co-occurring TCRs were grouped using DBSCAN, and TCRdist sequence similarity was added for clustering within HLA-allele-positive subsets. Repertoires with fewer than 30,000 or more than 120,000 public chains were left out of co-occurrence clustering, as were four to six repertoires with anomalous nucleotide sharing. The table comes from immuneACCESS by way of TCRdb, which keeps in-frame sequences with V and J called. Part of the clones is missing from these tables; in studies checked, under half for an unresolved V gene and the rest for unknown reasons. V, J and clone size reflect that table, while D and trimming were determined from the DNA. The sample table lists about 200,000 clones, more than 75% of them with a count of one. The ten top clones hold 1.5% to 2% of the sample.

CDR1 is given as SGHNT and CDR2 as YENEEA, both from the germline V gene. Trimming accounts for 0 bases at V and 3 bases at J, while the number of junction bases matched to no gene is 9. The CDR3 runs 18 amino acids, cysteine and phenylalanine included. Left in the record is the CDR3 DNA by itself, 54 bases read in frame from the first base. Of note for this clone: Its target antigen remains unknown. No qualities accompany the bases; no much larger clone lies one base away.

The chain is made from TRBV11-3 and TRBJ1-5; TRBD1 matches 9 bases in the middle. Specimen: PBMCs. The source of this sequence is a woman between 18 and 29 years old in good health and CMV-seronegative. The CDR3 corresponds to CASSLELRGTGHNQPQHF. The nucleotide sequence reads as follows: TGTGCCAGCAGCTTAGAATTGCGGGGGACAGGGCACAATCAGCCCCAGCATTTT. With the rest looked up from the reference TRBV11-3 and TRBJ1-5 genes rather than sequenced, the full variable domain is EAGVVQSPRYKIIEKKQPVAFWCNPISGHNTLYWYLQNLGQGPELLIRYENEEAVDDSQLPKDRFSAERLKGVDSTLKIQPAELGDSAVYLCASSLELRGTGHNQPQHFGDGTRLSIL.